The TCR beta chain under discussion was sequenced for a study of technical replicates of blood from a few donors. Produced via immunoSEQ multiplex PCR; TCRdb's table is partial and in-frame only. The sample lists tens of thousands of clones, approximately 94% seen once, with less than 0.3% in the top ten. Germline V gene data show CDR1 as SGHNT and CDR2 as YYREEE (reference sequence). The CDR3 is 16 residues long. The V and J ends lost 0 bases and 8 bases respectively, with 18 bases between them. This TCR derives from a human donor in good health. Specimen: T cells isolated from PBMCs. The chain recombines TRBV5-4 with TRBJ2-1, with D maybe TRBD1 (6 bases). Here the CDR3 reads CASSLARDTRRDEQFF. Written as DNA, the CDR3 is TGTGCCAGCAGCTTGGCTCGGGACACCCGACGGGATGAGCAGTTCTTC.